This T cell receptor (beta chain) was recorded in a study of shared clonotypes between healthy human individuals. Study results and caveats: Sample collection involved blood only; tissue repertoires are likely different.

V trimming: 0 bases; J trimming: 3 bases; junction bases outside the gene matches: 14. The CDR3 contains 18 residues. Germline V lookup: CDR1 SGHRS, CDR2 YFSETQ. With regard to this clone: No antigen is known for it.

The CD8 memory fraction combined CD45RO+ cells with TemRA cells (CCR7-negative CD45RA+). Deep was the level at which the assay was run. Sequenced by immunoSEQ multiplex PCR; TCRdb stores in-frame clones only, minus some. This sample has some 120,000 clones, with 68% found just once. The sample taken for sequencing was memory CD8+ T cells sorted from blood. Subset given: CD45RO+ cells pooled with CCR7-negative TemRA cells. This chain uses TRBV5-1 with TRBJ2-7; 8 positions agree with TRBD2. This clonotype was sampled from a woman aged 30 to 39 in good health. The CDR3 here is CASSLGPAWSGSRYEQYF. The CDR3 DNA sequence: TGCGCCAGCAGCTTGGGACCAGCTTGGAGCGGGAGTCGCTACGAGCAGTACTTC.